This T cell receptor beta chain appears in the sequencing data of a study of T-cell memory formation after mild COVID-19. This CDR3 comprises 13 residues. The germline V and J ends were trimmed by 5 bases and 0 bases, with 5 bases remaining between them. In germline, CDR1 is KGHSH, CDR2 LQKENI. TCRdb independently ran MiXCR on the 5' RACE reads; one entry per CDR3 protein. The sample has some 450,000 distinct CDR3 sequences; about 19% are singletons. Sequencing was carried out using PBMCs or a T cell subset sorted from them (not recorded which). The chain combines TRBV18 with TRBJ1-5; no clear D gene. The clonotype comes from an adult woman who had mild COVID-19 (a few samples of this study predate the infection). Cell type and time point are not known. The CDR3 loop is CASSADSNQPQHF. The CDR3 region has the DNA TGTGCCAGCTCAGCGGATAGCAATCAGCCCCAGCATTTT. The whole variable domain, filled in from reference TRBV18 and TRBJ1-5, reads NAGVMQNPRHLVRRRGQEARLRCSPMKGHSHVYWYRQLPEEGLKFMVYLQKENIIDESGMPKERFSAEFPKEGPSILRIQQVVRGDSAAYFCASSADSNQPQHFGDGTRLSIL.